Shown below are 14 T cell receptor beta chains from a single sample sequenced in a study of T cell responses to AZD1222 COVID-19 vaccine (dated by TCRdb to 2020 to 2023). The library was obtained by the immunoSEQ multiplex PCR assay. TCRdb carries this immuneACCESS record with in-frame sequences only. Its versions omit some clonotypes, under half of them owing to an unresolved V gene in the studies checked, with the rest unexplained. In all, the sample holds 210,000 or so clones, and approximately 94% of those were seen once. In total, the top ten clones hold approximately 1.7% of the sample. Interpreted using the paper, the time point label stands for: about 28 days (+/-7) after the second vaccine dose. The treatment or condition tag for this specimen amounts to: meningococcal conjugate vaccine given as trial control. Sequencing used peripheral blood, obtained 28 days after the second dose of the MenACWY control vaccine. These TCRs come from an adult who received the MenACWY meningococcal vaccine as a control.

The V gene is TRBV7-8, the J gene TRBJ1-1, with TRBD1 as a possible D gene (5 bases). The CDR3 covers 14 residues. V dropped 4 bases and J dropped 1 base, with 10 bases sitting between them. CDR1 and CDR2 (germline): SGHVS, FQNEAQ. As DNA, the CDR3 is TGTGCCAGCAGCTCCGGGACGGCGAACACTGAAGCTTTCTTT. This gives the protein CASSSGTANTEAFF.

The chain couples TRBV30 to TRBJ2-7; no reliable D call. V was trimmed by 3 bases and J by 6 bases, leaving 9 bases between them. The CDR3 has 11 residues. Germline V gene sequence: CDR1 GTSNPN, CDR2 SVGIG (reference sequence). CDR3 protein: CAWSTVSEQYF. CDR3 nucleotides: TGTGCCTGGAGCACAGTGAGCGAGCAGTACTTC.

The gene calls are TRBV28 and TRBJ2-1, with D possibly TRBD2 on 5 matching bases. Germline loops: CDR1 MDHEN, CDR2 SYDVKM. V was clipped by 3 bases and J by 0 bases, with 12 bases between them. The CDR3 covers 16 residues. The CDR3 sequence: CASSLGDASSYNEQFF. DNA of the CDR3: TGTGCCAGCAGTTTGGGAGACGCGAGCTCCTACAATGAGCAGTTCTTC.

The chain uses TRBV30 and TRBJ2-2; 7 nucleotides line up with TRBD2. The CDR3 consists of 14 residues. Germline V CDR1 and CDR2: GTSNPN, SVGIG (reference sequence). Trimming at V came to 2 bases and at J to 7 bases, leaving 7 bases not matched to a gene. The CDR3 sequence is CAWSFGGSVGELFF. In DNA, the CDR3 is TGTGCCTGGAGTTTCGGCGGGAGTGTCGGGGAGCTGTTTTTT.

The chain recombines TRBV5-6 with TRBJ1-4; unclear D gene. The CDR3 loop spans 16 amino acids. CDR1 is SGHDT and CDR2 is YYEEEE in the germline V gene. Trimming pared 0 bases from V and 0 bases from J, leaving 9 bases between. The CDR3 coding sequence is TGTGCCAGCAGCTTGGCGACCGTTGCAACTAATGAAAAACTGTTTTTT. Protein: CASSLATVATNEKLFF.

The rearrangement joins TRBV28 to TRBJ2-2; 9 nucleotides line up with TRBD2. Looked up from germline, CDR1 is MDHEN and CDR2 is SYDVKM. The CDR3 loop spans 16 amino acids. V lost 7 bases to trimming and J lost 1 base; unmatched junction nucleotides: 7. The CDR3 is CASTFQLAGNTGELFF. The CDR3 nucleotides are TGTGCCAGCACTTTCCAACTAGCGGGGAACACCGGGGAGCTGTTTTTT.

The chain carries TRBV6-5 and TRBJ2-2; a weak D match, TRBD1 (6 bases). This CDR3 has 15 residues. With 6 bases removed from V and 1 base from J, the gap between germline ends came to 12 bases. The germline CDR1 and CDR2 sequences are MNHEY and SVGAGI. CDR3 nucleotide sequence: TGTGCCAGCAGCACAGGGTGGGGGAACACCGGGGAGCTGTTTTTT. Translated: CASSTGWGNTGELFF.

Only a few counts were recorded for this clone. J is TRBJ2-7 and V is TRBV18; possibly TRBD1 or TRBD2 for D (5 bases each). Per the germline V gene, CDR1 is KGHSH and CDR2 is LQKENI. CDR3 length: 14 residues. V was cut by 1 base and J by 5 bases, with 12 bases left in between. CDR3 protein: CASSPLMGTHEQYF. The DNA of the CDR3 is TGTGCCAGCTCACCACTCATGGGGACCCACGAGCAGTACTTC.

In nucleotides, the CDR3 is TGTGCCAGCAGTTATGTGGCCGCAGATACGCAGTATTTT. Translated: CASSYVAADTQYF. This sequence joins TRBV12-3 or TRBV12-4 and TRBJ2-3; D remains unclear. CDR3 size: 13 residues. The germline V and J ends were trimmed by 4 bases and 4 bases, with 9 bases remaining between them.

The rearrangement joins TRBV7-6 to TRBJ2-1, with 10 nucleotides matching TRBD1. The ends lost 2 bases at V and 3 bases at J; junction bases unmatched: 13. The CDR3 is made up of 19 amino acids. Germline CDR1 is SGHVS and CDR2 is FNYEAQ. CDR3 nucleotide sequence: TGTGCCAGCAGCTTAAACCCGCAGACAGGGGGCATGGGCTACAATGAGCAGTTCTTC. Translation gives CASSLNPQTGGMGYNEQFF.

The chain uses TRBV6-5 and TRBJ1-2; D gene ambiguous. This CDR3 has 13 residues. Trimming stripped 2 bases from V and 4 bases from J, with 8 bases between. The germline V gene has CDR1 MNHEY and CDR2 SVGAGI. Here the CDR3 DNA reads TGTGCCAGCAGTTACGGGTTGGGCTATGGCTACACCTTC. Protein sequence: CASSYGLGYGYTF.

This clone was observed a few times. The J gene is TRBJ1-5, the V gene TRBV6-5; D uncertain. The V end was cut by 4 bases, the J end by 3 bases, with 7 bases between. The CDR3 is 13 amino acids. Germline loops: CDR1 MNHEY, CDR2 SVGAGI. CDR3 sequence (DNA): TGTGCCAGCAGTTCGACTATCAATCAGCCCCAGCATTTT. This gives the protein CASSSTINQPQHF.

This chain connects TRBV4-3 to TRBJ2-2; a possible D gene is TRBD1 (5 bases). Germline V CDR1 and CDR2: LGHNA, YSLEER. CDR3 size: 19 residues. Trimming left V 2 bases short and J 3 bases short, with 22 bases between. The CDR3 sequence is CASSQFGGRGAAYTGELFF. In DNA, the CDR3 is TGCGCCAGCAGCCAATTCGGCGGACGTGGGGCGGCTTACACCGGGGAGCTGTTTTTT.

The V call is TRBV4-3, the J call TRBJ2-5; the match to TRBD2 covers 8 bases. CDR3 length: 15 amino acids. Germline-derived CDR1 and CDR2 are LGHNA and YSLEER. Losses at the gene ends were 0 bases for V and 4 bases for J; bases not matched to a gene: 4. DNA for the CDR3: TGCGCCAGCAGCCAAGAAATCGGGGGGGCAGAGACCCAGTACTTC. This gives the protein CASSQEIGGAETQYF.